The rows below give T cell receptor beta chains drawn from one sample of a study of cytomegalovirus exposure and HLA in healthy donors. This table comes from immunoSEQ multiplex PCR, and its TCRdb copy is limited to in-frame clones, with some not included. The sample carries 150,000 to 200,000 clones, more than 65% recorded once. The specimen was PBMCs. The source is a middle-aged man in good health and CMV-seropositive. CDR3s include the opening cysteine and the closing phenylalanine or tryptophan. A D gene is named only where the DNA matches it firmly. A row's size may be missing; if present it is once, few, many or a size class.

>TRBJ2-7|TRBD2|NA|TRBV18
CASSPLPSGDSEQYF
TGTGCCAGCTCACCACTGCCTAGCGGGGACAGCGAGCAGTACTTC
>TRBJ2-3|TRBD2|once|TRBV5-4
CASSLRLAGGSTDTQYF
TGTGCCAGCAGCTTAAGACTAGCGGGGGGCAGCACAGATACGCAGTATTTT
>TRBJ1-2|TRBD1|NA|TRBV2
CASSEAGDRASGYTF
TGTGCCAGCAGTGAAGCAGGTGACAGGGCTAGTGGCTACACCTTC
>TRBJ2-5|NA|NA|TRBV5-6
CASSPTPLRETQYF
TGTGCCAGCAGCCCGACACCCCTCCGGGAGACCCAGTACTTC
>TRBJ2-1|TRBD2|NA|TRBV5-1
CASSLLTGTSVVEQFF
TGCGCCAGCAGCTTACTTACCGGGACTAGCGTCGTTGAGCAGTTCTTC
>TRBJ2-1|NA|NA|TRBV18
CASSNQWGPENEQFF
TGTGCCAGCTCCAACCAGTGGGGGCCGGAGAATGAGCAGTTCTTC
>TRBJ1-1|NA|once|TRBV2
CASQGRVLFSEAFF
TGTGCCAGCCAGGGGCGGGTATTGTTCTCTGAAGCTTTCTTT
>TRBJ2-5|TRBD1|NA|TRBV2
CASSEGQGVQETQYF
TGTGCCAGCAGTGAAGGGCAGGGGGTACAAGAGACCCAGTACTTC
>TRBJ1-4|TRBD1|NA|TRBV7-6
CASSSWDRANEKLFF
TGTGCCAGCAGCTCGTGGGACAGGGCGAATGAAAAACTGTTTTTT
>TRBJ2-7|TRBD2|NA|TRBV5-3
CARSSSAGGGRYEQYF
TGTGCCAGAAGCTCCTCTGCGGGAGGGGGCAGGTACGAGCAGTACTTC
>TRBJ2-1|TRBD1|NA|TRBV6-6
CAGSSGTGTNEQFF
TGTGCCGGGTCGTCCGGGACAGGGACCAATGAGCAGTTCTTC
>TRBJ1-1|TRBD1|few|TRBV11-2
CASSLDPSTGDDTEAFF
TGTGCCAGCAGCTTAGATCCCTCCACAGGGGACGACACTGAAGCTTTCTTT